This T cell receptor (beta chain) is drawn from a study of blood T cells in healthy people across ages. It was with a sample-barcoded 5' primer and a J-beta primer mix that a second PCR of roughly 6 to 12 cycles was run. Every single cDNA molecule received a tag from a template-switch adaptor with 12 random nucleotides. TCRdb fed the 5' RACE reads into MiXCR, producing one record per CDR3 protein. This table has approximately 800,000 distinct CDR3 sequences, 46% appearing once. The CDR3 runs 16 residues. Looked up from germline, CDR1 is MNHEY and CDR2 is SMNVEV (reference sequence). What was sequenced was blood. This sequence was found in a man aged 80 or over in good health. The chain uses TRBV27 and TRBJ2-7; D is unresolved. The assigned J gene may be wrong: the sequence end matches TRBJ2-5 better. The CDR3 bases are TGTGCCAGCAGTTTATTGCCGAGACATAAACAAGAGACCCAGTACTTC. It specifies CASSLLPRHKQETQYF.